The present entry profiles one T cell receptor beta chain with its context. What it binds is not known. Unique molecular identifiers were used to barcode this TCRbeta library. TCRdb redid the calling of the PCR reads with MiXCR, one entry per CDR3 protein. The table shows 75,000 to 80,000 distinct CDR3 sequences, with 18% occurring only once. V lost 1 base and J 0 bases, leaving 6 bases between the germline ends. Germline CDR1 and CDR2: LGHDT and YNNKEL (reference sequence). CDR3 length equals 15 residues. This sample stems from a study of T-cell reconstitution after alpha-beta-depleted transplantation in children. Study results and limitations: At around two months after transplant, the alpha-beta T cells were reportedly derived from several hundred expanded clones that came from non-depleted graft cells. At the one-year point after transplant, T-cell counts and TCRbeta diversity were found to come mostly from T cells that had been newly produced. Some patients' high day-60 TCRbeta diversity was traced to surviving recipient T cells and thymic progenitors.

Sequences were derived from PBMCs, mostly from graft donor cells, sampled 360 days after TCRalphabeta/CD19-depleted stem cell transplant. This chain connects TRBV3-1 to TRBJ2-2; D is ambiguous. The receptor comes from a male patient under 10 years old who had a stem cell transplant for acute lymphoblastic leukemia, so the T cells may come from the graft donor. CDR3 in DNA: TGTGCCAGCAGCCAAGTTGGCCCGAACACCGGGGAGCTGTTTTTT. This translates into CASSQVGPNTGELFF.